This TCR beta chain was retrieved from a study of T cell changes during pregnancy in multiple sclerosis. Germline lookup yields CDR1 SGHNT and CDR2 YYREEE (reference sequence). The CDR3 runs to 14 residues. The V and J ends lost 4 bases and 0 bases respectively, with 9 bases between them. The protocol was immunoSEQ multiplex PCR, while the TCRdb copy is restricted to in-frame clones and leaves out a portion. Among over 40,000 clones listed, roughly nine tenths were seen once. The chain employs TRBV5-4 and TRBJ2-3; D may be TRBD2 (6 bases). This clonotype was obtained from a female donor with multiple sclerosis, enrolled in a pregnancy study. The source was CD4+ T cells from peripheral blood mononuclear cells, collected in the second trimester of pregnancy. The CDR3 nucleotides are TGTGCCAGCAGCCGGGAGACCAGCACAGATACGCAGTATTTT. Translating gives CASSRETSTDTQYF.